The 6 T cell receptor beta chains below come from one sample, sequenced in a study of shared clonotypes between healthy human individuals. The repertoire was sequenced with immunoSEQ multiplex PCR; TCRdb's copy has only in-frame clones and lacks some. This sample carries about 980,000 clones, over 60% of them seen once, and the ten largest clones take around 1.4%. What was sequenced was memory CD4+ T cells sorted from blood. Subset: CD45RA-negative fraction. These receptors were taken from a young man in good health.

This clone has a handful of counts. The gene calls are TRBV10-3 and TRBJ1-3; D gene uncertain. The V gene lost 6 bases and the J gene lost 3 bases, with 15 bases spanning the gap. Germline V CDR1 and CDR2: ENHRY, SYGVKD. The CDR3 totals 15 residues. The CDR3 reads CAISLGAIDGNTIYF. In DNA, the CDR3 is TGTGCCATCAGCCTCGGAGCCATCGATGGAAACACCATATATTTT.

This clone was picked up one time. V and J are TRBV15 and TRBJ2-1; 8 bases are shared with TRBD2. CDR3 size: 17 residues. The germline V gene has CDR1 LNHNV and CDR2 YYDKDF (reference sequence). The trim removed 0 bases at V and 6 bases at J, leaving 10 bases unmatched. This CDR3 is CATSRDSEAGAANEQFF. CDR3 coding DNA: TGTGCCACCAGCAGAGATTCTGAAGCGGGAGCGGCCAATGAGCAGTTCTTC.

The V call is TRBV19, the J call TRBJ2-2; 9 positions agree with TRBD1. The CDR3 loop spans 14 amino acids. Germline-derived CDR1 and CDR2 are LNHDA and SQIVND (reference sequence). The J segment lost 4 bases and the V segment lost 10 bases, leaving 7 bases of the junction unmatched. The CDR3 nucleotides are TGTGCCACTGGACAGGGGAAAGTCACCGGGGAGCTGTTTTTT. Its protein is CATGQGKVTGELFF. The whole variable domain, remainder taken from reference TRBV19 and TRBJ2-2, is DGGITQSPKYLFRKEGQNVTLSCEQNLNHDAMYWYRQDPGQGLRLIYYSQIVNDFQKGDIAEGYSVSREKKESFPLTVTSAQKNPTAFYLCATGQGKVTGELFFGEGSRLTVL.

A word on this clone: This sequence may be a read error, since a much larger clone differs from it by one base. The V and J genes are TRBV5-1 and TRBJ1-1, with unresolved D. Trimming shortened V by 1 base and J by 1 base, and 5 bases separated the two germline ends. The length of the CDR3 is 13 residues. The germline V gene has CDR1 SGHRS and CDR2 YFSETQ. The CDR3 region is CASSLLENTEAFF. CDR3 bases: TGCGCCAGCAGCTTGCTGGAGAACACTGAAGCTTTCTTT.

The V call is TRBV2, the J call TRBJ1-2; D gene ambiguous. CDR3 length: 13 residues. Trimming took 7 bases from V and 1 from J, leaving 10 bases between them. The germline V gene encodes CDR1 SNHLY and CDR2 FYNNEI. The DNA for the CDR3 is TGTGCCAGCACTCAGATTCGTAACTATGGCTACACCTTC. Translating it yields CASTQIRNYGYTF.

The CDR3 reads CASRNSGGSKYEQYF. The CDR3 bases are TGTGCCAGCAGGAATAGCGGGGGGTCGAAATACGAGCAGTACTTC. The chain links TRBV13 to TRBJ2-7; 10 bases line up with TRBD2. This CDR3 contains 15 residues. Germline trimming cut 6 bases from V and 4 bases from J; bases unmatched to any gene: 9. Looked up from germline, CDR1 is PRHDT and CDR2 is FYEKMQ (reference sequence).